One and the same sample provided the 3 T cell receptor beta chains below, sequenced in a study of regulatory T cells in long-lasting Graves disease. Stated time point: newly diagnosed GD, antithyroid drugs for less than 3 months. Isolated PBMC RNA provided the starting material for the TCR library. CDR3 regions were amplified by Arm-PCR using iRepertoire HTBI primers to build TCR beta libraries. TCRdb itself ran the multiplex PCR reads through MiXCR, one entry per CDR3 protein. The sample yields about 540,000 distinct CDR3 sequences, approximately 12% seen once. These records were also assigned to another study, of T cells in Graves' hyperthyroidism and ophthalmopathy.

Sample: peripheral blood mononuclear cells (PBMCs), taken at new diagnosis, from a patient treated with antithyroid drugs. These receptors were obtained from a man aged 30-40 years with Graves disease.

This clonotype was recorded many times. The chain is built from TRBV6-1 and TRBJ1-2, with 7 bases identical to TRBD1. The CDR3 extends over 12 amino acids. Germline V gene data show CDR1 as MNHNS and CDR2 as SASEGT. Trimming at V came to 6 bases and at J to 4 bases, leaving 2 bases not matched to a gene. CDR3 amino acids: CASRDRAYGYTF. CDR3 in DNA: TGTGCCAGCAGAGACAGGGCCTATGGCTACACCTTC.

This clonotype was observed a few times. The chain employs TRBV5-1 and TRBJ1-2; D not resolved. This CDR3 spans 13 amino acids. The germline CDR1 and CDR2 sequences are SGHRS and YFSETQ. V was pared by 5 bases and J by 8 bases, with 16 bases between. This CDR3 reads CASRSERVPGYTF. Written as DNA, the CDR3 is TGCGCCAGCAGGTCGGAGAGGGTTCCGGGCTACACCTTC.

The chain links TRBV20-1 to TRBJ2-7, with D possibly TRBD2 on 6 matching bases. Germline assignment: CDR1 DFQATT and CDR2 SNEGSKA (reference sequence). CDR3 length: 15 residues. V was shortened by 4 bases and J by 0 bases, with 16 bases between the two germline ends. CDR3 residues: CSAKVPRESSYEQYF. The CDR3 nucleotides are TGCAGTGCTAAAGTACCGCGGGAAAGCTCCTACGAGCAGTACTTC.